This T cell receptor (beta chain) was identified during a study of graft-versus-host responses after intestinal transplantation. The wider study: As for transplant type, recipients had multivisceral, liver-intestinal, or isolated intestinal grafts. All of the recipients had induction that used anti-thymocyte globulin, then tacrolimus and steroids for about 3 years.

CDR3 length: 13 amino acids. Germline CDR1 is ENHRY and CDR2 is SYGVKD. Trimming shortened V by 5 bases and J by 4 bases, and 12 bases separated the two germline ends. TCRdb's copy holds only in-frame clones and misses some; the assay was immunoSEQ multiplex PCR. The repertoire has approximately 70,000 clones, approximately 88% of them found once; the top ten carry nearly 2.5%. General study findings and limits: The highest levels of circulating GvH clones went along with early declines in HvG clones after transplant. Graft-donor T cell macrochimerism in patients accompanied high graft-versus-host to host-versus-graft clonal ratios in allografts.

A note on this clone: Its antigen is still unknown.

The sequence came from a human donor who received an intestinal transplant. This material consisted of unstimulated CD8+ T cells sorted from spleen or lymph node cells, taken before intestinal transplant. V usage is TRBV10-3 and J usage is TRBJ2-7, with a tentative D call TRBD2 (6 bases). The DNA of the CDR3 is TGTGCCATCAGTAGGGACTCCGCTTACGAGCAGTACTTC. Its translation is CAISRDSAYEQYF.